These T cell receptor beta chains were read from a single sample in a study of blood T cell repertoires in COVID-19. Assay: immunoSEQ multiplex PCR; the TCRdb copy retains only in-frame clones and omits some. The sample consists of 140,000 to 150,000 clones, over 75% of them appearing once. Sequences were obtained from peripheral blood. These receptors came from a human donor in a cohort sampled during active COVID-19. Both conserved end residues are part of each CDR3. Each record gives: J gene, V gene, D gene, clone size, CDR3 DNA, CDR3 protein. The D gene is left open where the match is weak. Clone size appears in some rows only: once, few, many, or a class for an expanded clone.

>TRBJ2-2|TRBV18|TRBD1|once
TGTGCCAGCTCACCACAGGGACAGGGGGCGCCCGGGGAGCTGTTTTTT
CASSPQGQGAPGELFF
>TRBJ2-1|TRBV4-2|TRBD2|few
TGTGCCAGCAGCTTCACCGGATTAGGGACTAGCGGGAGCAATGAGCAGTTCTTC
CASSFTGLGTSGSNEQFF
>TRBJ1-1|TRBV19|TRBD1|-
TGTGCCAGTAGTATGGAAGAAACAGGGGGAGCTTTCTTT
CASSMEETGGAFF
>TRBJ2-1|TRBV7-2|-|-
TGTGCCAGCAGCTTAGGCGGGAACGGGAGACATGAGCAGTTCTTC
CASSLGGNGRHEQFF
>TRBJ2-1|TRBV9|-|-
TGTGCCAGCAGCCCCACTCTATCCAGGTCCTACAATGAGCAGTTCTTC
CASSPTLSRSYNEQFF
>TRBJ1-2|TRBV20-1|TRBD1|-
TGCAGTGTTAAACAGGGGAATGGCTACACCTTC
CSVKQGNGYTF
>TRBJ2-1|TRBV5-4|-|-
TGTGCCAGCAGCTTGGCGGCTGGGGGGGCGCCCTACAATGAGCAGTTCTTC
CASSLAAGGAPYNEQFF
>TRBJ1-2|TRBV5-1|TRBD1|-
TGCGCCAGCAGCTGGACAGGCTCCTCTATGATCTATGGCTACACCTTC
CASSWTGSSMIYGYTF
>TRBJ1-2|TRBV5-1|-|-
TGCGCCAGCCGAGATCAGGGGACGGATGGCTACACCTTC
CASRDQGTDGYTF
>TRBJ1-1|TRBV14|TRBD1|-
TGTGCCAGCAGCCAGGACAGGGTCATGAACACTGAAGCTTTCTTT
CASSQDRVMNTEAFF
>TRBJ1-1|TRBV15|-|-
TGTGCCACCAGCAGGCCGGCCTCGAGGACTGAAGCTTTCTTT
CATSRPASRTEAFF
>TRBJ2-7|TRBV5-1|TRBD1|-
TGCGCCAGCAGCTCGGACAGGGATCGCGAGCAGTACTTC
CASSSDRDREQYF
>TRBJ2-5|TRBV25-1|-|-
TGTGCCAGCAGTGACCGGGGTCGAGAGACCCAGTACTTC
CASSDRGRETQYF
>TRBJ2-3|TRBV19|TRBD1|-
TGTGCCAGTAGTCCTACAGGGGGCACAGATACGCAGTATTTT
CASSPTGGTDTQYF
>TRBJ1-3|TRBV4-1|-|-
TGCGCCAGCAGCCAACAGGGTATTAATAGAAACACCATATATTTT
CASSQQGINRNTIYF
>TRBJ2-5|TRBV6-5|TRBD1|-
TGTGCCAGCAGTCAGCTACAGGGGGCGCGGGAGACCCAGTACTTC
CASSQLQGARETQYF
>TRBJ2-1|TRBV29-1|TRBD1|-
TGCAGCGTTGAAGTAACAGGGGGCGATGAGCAGTTCTTC
CSVEVTGGDEQFF
>TRBJ2-1|TRBV7-2|-|-
TGTGCCAGCAGCGTGGGGGCAACGGGAAGGTACAATGAGCAGTTCTTC
CASSVGATGRYNEQFF
>TRBJ1-1|TRBV9|TRBD1|-
TGTGCCAGCACCACAGGGGTTTCGGGGAACACTGAAGCTTTCTTT
CASTTGVSGNTEAFF
>TRBJ1-1|TRBV6-6|-|-
TGTGCCCGGAAGGTCCGGAGTGCCATGAACACTGAAGCTTTCTTT
CARKVRSAMNTEAFF
>TRBJ1-2|TRBV5-1|TRBD1|-
TGCGCCAGCTCCCCGCAGGGGGCTCGGGGCTACACCTTC
CASSPQGARGYTF
>TRBJ1-5|TRBV12-3/TRBV12-4|TRBD1|-
TGTGCCAGCAGCGCGACAGGGGATCAGCCCCAGCATTTT
CASSATGDQPQHF
>TRBJ1-1|TRBV30|-|-
TGTGCCTGGGGGGGCCCTATGAACACTGAAGCTTTCTTT
CAWGGPMNTEAFF
>TRBJ2-2|TRBV7-2|TRBD2|-
TGTGCCAGCAGCTTATGGGCTAGCGGTTCTAACACCGGGGAGCTGTTTTTT
CASSLWASGSNTGELFF
>TRBJ1-3|TRBV5-1|-|-
TGCGCCAGCAGCTTAGACAGTACCCAAAACACCATATATTTT
CASSLDSTQNTIYF
>TRBJ2-1|TRBV5-1|TRBD2|-
TGCGCCAGCAGCTTAGGGTCTCTAGCGGGAAACAGAAATGAGCAGTTCTTC
CASSLGSLAGNRNEQFF
>TRBJ1-1|TRBV12-5|-|few
TGTGCTAGTGGTTTGGCCCCAAGGCAGGGTGCGGCTTTCTTT
CASGLAPRQGAAFF
>TRBJ1-4|TRBV11-2|TRBD1|-
TGTGCCAGCAGTCGCACAGGGGCAACTAATGAAAAACTGTTTTTT
CASSRTGATNEKLFF
>TRBJ2-2|TRBV7-9|-|-
TGTGCCAGCAGCACTCGCCTAAACACCGGGGAGCTGTTTTTT
CASSTRLNTGELFF
>TRBJ2-5|TRBV13|TRBD2|-
TGTGCCAGCAGCCCAAGCGGGGGGGCAGGAGAGACCCAGTACTTC
CASSPSGGAGETQYF
>TRBJ1-2|TRBV4-3|-|few
TGCGCCAGCAGCCAAGATCTTGACAGGTTGGTGGGCTACACCTTC
CASSQDLDRLVGYTF
>TRBJ1-1|TRBV7-2|-|-
TGTGCCAGCAGCTTTACAGTGAACACTGAAGCTTTCTTT
CASSFTVNTEAFF
>TRBJ1-1|TRBV14|-|-
TGTGCCAGCAGCCAACAGGGGCGGACTGAAGCTTTCTTT
CASSQQGRTEAFF
>TRBJ2-5|TRBV11-2|-|-
TGTGCCAGCAGCTTACGAGGCCCCGGGGAGACCCAGTACTTC
CASSLRGPGETQYF
>TRBJ2-1|TRBV6-5|-|once
TGTGCCAGCAGACGACAGGGAGGCAATGAGCAGTTCTTC
CASRRQGGNEQFF
>TRBJ2-1|TRBV5-4|-|-
TGTGCCAGCAGCTTCGGAGGGAGGTGGGATGAGCAGTTCTTC
CASSFGGRWDEQFF
>TRBJ1-2|TRBV5-1|-|-
TGCGCCAGCAGCCTTAACGGACAGACAAGATATGGCTACACCTTC
CASSLNGQTRYGYTF
>TRBJ2-3|TRBV4-3|-|-
TGCGCCAGCAGCCAAGAGGTTGGGCCTCGCGAGTCAGATACGCAGTATTTT
CASSQEVGPRESDTQYF
>TRBJ1-1|TRBV11-2|-|-
TGTGCCAGCAGAGTAACAGGGTTGAACACTGAAGCTTTCTTT
CASRVTGLNTEAFF
>TRBJ2-4|TRBV19|TRBD2|-
TGTGCCAGTAGTACGACTAGCGGGGGGGCCTCGAACATTCAGTACTTC
CASSTTSGGASNIQYF